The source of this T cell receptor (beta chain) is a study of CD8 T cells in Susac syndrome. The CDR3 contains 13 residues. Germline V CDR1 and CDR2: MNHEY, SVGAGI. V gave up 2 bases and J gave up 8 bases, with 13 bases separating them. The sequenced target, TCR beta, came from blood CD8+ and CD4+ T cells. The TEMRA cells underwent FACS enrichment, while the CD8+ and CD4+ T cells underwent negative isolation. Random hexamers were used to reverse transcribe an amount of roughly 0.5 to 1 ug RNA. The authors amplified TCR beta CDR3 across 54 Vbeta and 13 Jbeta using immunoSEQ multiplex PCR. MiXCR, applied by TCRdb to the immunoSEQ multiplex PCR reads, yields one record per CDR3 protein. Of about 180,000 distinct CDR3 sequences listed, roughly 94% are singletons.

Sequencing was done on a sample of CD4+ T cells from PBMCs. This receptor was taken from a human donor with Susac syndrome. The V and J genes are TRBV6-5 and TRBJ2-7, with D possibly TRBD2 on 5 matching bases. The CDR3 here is CASSYGAGGKQYF. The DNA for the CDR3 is TGTGCCAGCAGTTACGGTGCGGGTGGAAAGCAGTACTTC.